A single sample gave rise to the 22 T cell receptor beta chains below, sequenced in a study of T cells in Graves' hyperthyroidism and ophthalmopathy. RNA transcripts yielded amplified TCR beta CDR3 regions. The TCR CDR3 first-round RT-PCR relied on the HTBI primer set. Each CDR3 protein gets one entry after TCRdb re-called the multiplex PCR reads with MiXCR. The sample has about 740,000 distinct CDR3 sequences, 12% to 15% seen once. Sequencing was done on a sample of blood. The receptors derive from a woman aged 18-35 years with Graves' hyperthyroidism.

This clonotype appeared many times. The chain combines TRBV12-3 or TRBV12-4 with TRBJ2-7; the D gene is possibly TRBD2 (5 bases). V was cut by 5 bases and J by 2 bases, with 10 bases left in between. The CDR3 is 13 amino acids. Here the CDR3 DNA reads TGTGCCAGCAGTCATGGACTTACCTACGAGCAGTACTTC. This encodes CASSHGLTYEQYF.

V is TRBV6-1 and J is TRBJ1-3; maybe TRBD1 (5 bases). Trimming took 2 bases from V and 4 from J, leaving 12 bases between them. Looked up from germline, CDR1 is MNHNS and CDR2 is SASEGT. The CDR3 loop spans 15 amino acids. The CDR3 loop is CASSELLGVGNTIYF. Written as DNA, the CDR3 is TGTGCCAGCAGTGAACTTTTGGGGGTCGGAAACACCATATATTTT.

This clonotype was seen repeatedly, ten times or more. The rearrangement uses TRBV28 and TRBJ2-2; 9 bases fit TRBD2. This CDR3 region has 16 residues. J gave up 6 bases and V 7 bases, and 12 bases lay outside the gene matches. Germline V gene sequence: CDR1 MDHEN, CDR2 SYDVKM. The CDR3 spells CASKIELAGRSGELFF. The CDR3 nucleotides read TGTGCCAGCAAGATTGAGCTAGCGGGACGATCCGGGGAGCTGTTTTTT. The full variable domain, rest sourced from reference TRBV28 and TRBJ2-2, is DVKVTQSSRYLVKRTGEKVFLECVQDMDHENMFWYRQDPGLGLRLIYFSYDVKMKEKGDIPEGYSVSREKKERFSLILESASTNQTSMYLCASKIELAGRSGELFFGEGSRLTVL.

This clonotype showed up many times. The rearrangement uses TRBV5-8 and TRBJ2-3, with D possibly TRBD2 on 6 matching bases. V dropped 3 bases and J dropped 0 bases, with 17 bases sitting between them. Per the germline V gene, CDR1 is SGHTS and CDR2 is YDEGEE. This CDR3 contains 17 residues. The CDR3 DNA reads as TGTGCCAGCAGCTCTGCGGGGACGCTCTCTAGCACAGATACGCAGTATTTT. This sequence encodes CASSSAGTLSSTDTQYF.

The table lists this clonotype with a few counts. V usage is TRBV20-1 and J usage is TRBJ2-7, with 7 bases identical to TRBD2. CDR1 and CDR2 (germline): DFQATT, SNEGSKA (reference sequence). The CDR3 has 15 residues. V was clipped by 4 bases and J by 4 bases; unmatched bases: 13. DNA of the CDR3: TGCAGTGCTAACTCTAGGGAGGGCCTTGATTACGAGCAGTACTTC. Translation: CSANSREGLDYEQYF.

This clonotype appeared a few times. CDR3 residues: CSVRTRRAQETQYF. For the CDR3, the DNA is TGCAGCGTTCGGACTAGGAGGGCCCAAGAGACCCAGTACTTC. This chain uses TRBV29-1 with TRBJ2-5; TRBD2 agrees at 7 bases. J was trimmed by 1 base and V by 5 bases; bases with no gene match: 7. The germline V gene has CDR1 SQVTM and CDR2 ANQGSEA. CDR3 length: 14 amino acids.

The V gene is TRBV7-8, the J gene TRBJ2-7; 10 bases match TRBD2. Germline V gene data show CDR1 as SGHVS and CDR2 as FQNEAQ. The CDR3 spans 15 residues. V was clipped by 6 bases and J by 4 bases; unmatched bases: 9. This CDR3 is CASRRPGLARYEQYF. For the CDR3, the DNA is TGTGCCAGCAGGCGGCCGGGACTAGCGCGATACGAGCAGTACTTC.

This clonotype was detected only a few times. CDR3 amino acids: CASSQDRGRTYGYTF. The DNA for the CDR3 is TGTGCCAGCAGCCAAGATAGGGGTCGTACCTATGGCTACACCTTC. The J gene is TRBJ1-2, the V gene TRBV14; weak D call: TRBD1 (5 bases). The germline V gene has CDR1 SGHDN and CDR2 FVKESK. Trimming stripped 0 bases from V and 4 bases from J, with 12 bases between. The CDR3 sequence is 15 residues long.

This clonotype was detected ten times or more. The V gene is TRBV18, the J gene TRBJ2-7, with a possible D match to TRBD2 (6 bases). V was shortened by 3 bases and J by 9 bases, with 18 bases between the two germline ends. Germline V gene sequence: CDR1 KGHSH, CDR2 LQKENI. This CDR3 region has 14 residues. The CDR3 region is CASSPAGYYDGQYF. CDR3 sequence (DNA): TGTGCCAGCTCACCGGCGGGATATTATGACGGGCAGTACTTC.

The chain is built from TRBV7-2 and TRBJ2-4, with no clear D. This CDR3 is built from 14 residues. The V and J ends lost 1 base and 0 bases respectively, with 4 bases between them. Germline loops: CDR1 SGHTA, CDR2 FQGNSA. CDR3 coding DNA: TGTGCCAGCAGCTTAGATATAGCCAAAAACATTCAGTACTTC. Translation: CASSLDIAKNIQYF.

The rearrangement uses TRBV12-3 or TRBV12-4 and TRBJ1-3; unclear D gene. There are 17 residues in the CDR3. V was shortened by 6 bases and J by 5 bases, with 23 bases between the two germline ends. The CDR3 DNA follows: TGTGCCAGCAGCCCACGAGCAACTCGAGGACGGAGAAACACCATATATTTT. Its translation is CASSPRATRGRRNTIYF.

This clonotype was recorded many times. CDR3 sequence (DNA): TGCAGCGTTGAGACTAGCGGGAGAACCCCCGAGCAGTACTTC. Translating it yields CSVETSGRTPEQYF. The chain has TRBV29-1 and TRBJ2-7, with 12 bases matching TRBD2. In germline, CDR1 is SQVTM, CDR2 ANQGSEA. V lost 3 bases and J lost 6; bases outside the gene matches: 6. The CDR3 covers 14 residues.

The table lists this clonotype with a few counts. The chain couples TRBV4-2 to TRBJ1-4; 9 bases line up with TRBD1. This CDR3 has 16 residues. CDR1 and CDR2 from the germline V gene are LGHNA and YNFKEQ. With V trimmed by 3 bases and J by 4 bases, 6 bases remained unmatched. The CDR3 DNA reads as TGTGCCAGCAGCCAGTCGGACAGGGGAAATAATGAAAAACTGTTTTTT. This sequence encodes CASSQSDRGNNEKLFF.

With regard to this clonotype: Possible read error: a much larger clone is one base away. The chain combines TRBV5-1 with TRBJ2-7; 9 positions agree with TRBD2. The CDR3 consists of 13 residues. V was clipped by 3 bases and J by 7 bases; unmatched bases: 5. CDR1 and CDR2 from the germline V gene are SGHRS and YFSETQ. CDR3 nucleotide sequence: TGCGCCAGCAGCTGGACTAGCGAGAATGAGCAGTACTTC. It specifies CASSWTSENEQYF. The full variable domain, rest sourced from reference TRBV5-1 and TRBJ2-7, is KAGVTQTPRYLIKTRGQQVTLSCSPISGHRSVSWYQQTPGQGLQFLFEYFSETQRNKGNFPGRFSGRQFSNSRSEMNVSTLELGDSALYLCASSWTSENEQYFGPGTRLTVT.

V usage is TRBV4-2 and J usage is TRBJ2-2; D may be TRBD1 (5 bases). Trimming removed 0 bases at V and 0 bases at J, with 11 bases between. CDR3 length: 17 amino acids. The germline CDR1 and CDR2 sequences are LGHNA and YNFKEQ. The CDR3 sequence is CASSQDSRTTNTGELFF. The CDR3 DNA reads TGTGCCAGCAGCCAAGATTCAAGGACAACGAACACCGGGGAGCTGTTTTTT.

V gene TRBV20-1 combines with J gene TRBJ1-2; TRBD1 is a possible D gene (6 bases). The germline CDR1 and CDR2 sequences are DFQATT and SNEGSKA (reference sequence). The CDR3 runs 16 residues. The V end lost 0 bases, the J end lost 5 bases, and 19 bases lay between the germline ends. CDR3 region: CSARDLYDRPWYGYTF. DNA of the CDR3: TGCAGTGCTAGAGATCTATATGACAGGCCTTGGTATGGCTACACCTTC.

The chain employs TRBV29-1 and TRBJ2-1, with TRBD2 identical over 7 bases. Looked up from germline, CDR1 is SQVTM and CDR2 is ANQGSEA. Losses at the gene ends were 7 bases for V and 5 bases for J; bases not matched to a gene: 11. This CDR3 spans 14 amino acids. CDR3 DNA: TGCAGCGCCCCTGGTGGGGGGGTCCACAATGAGCAGTTCTTC. Its translation: CSAPGGGVHNEQFF.

This clonotype came up many times. The chain joins TRBV7-9 to TRBJ2-3, with D perhaps TRBD1 (6 bases). The ends were cut back, 2 bases at V and 2 bases at J, with 17 bases in the middle. The CDR3 loop spans 17 amino acids. Germline CDR1 SEHNR, CDR2 FQNEAQ (reference sequence). CDR3 DNA: TGTGCCAGCAGCTTAAATGCAGGGGCTTCTTTCACAGATACGCAGTATTTT. Its translation: CASSLNAGASFTDTQYF.

The chain carries TRBV29-1 and TRBJ2-3; D is unclear. The germline V gene has CDR1 SQVTM and CDR2 ANQGSEA. The V gene lost 5 bases and the J gene lost 6 bases, with 12 bases spanning the gap. The CDR3 runs to 12 residues. The CDR3 nucleotides read TGCAGCGTTACTATAGGACCTGATACGCAGTATTTT. It translates to CSVTIGPDTQYF.

This clonotype was detected a few times. The rearrangement uses TRBV20-1 and TRBJ2-1, with 7 bases matching TRBD2. From germline, CDR1 is DFQATT and CDR2 SNEGSKA (reference sequence). The V and J ends lost 2 bases and 7 bases, in that order; junction bases with no gene match: 5. The CDR3 consists of 13 residues. CDR3 DNA sequence: TGCAGTGCTAGATCCCCAGCGGGGAATGAGCAGTTCTTC. Its translation: CSARSPAGNEQFF.

This clonotype was observed a handful of times. The chain couples TRBV5-1 to TRBJ2-7; 7 bases map to TRBD1. Germline CDR1 is SGHRS and CDR2 is YFSETQ. With V trimmed by 4 bases and J by 2 bases, 9 bases remained unmatched. CDR3 size: 15 residues. This CDR3 reads CASSDRDSFPYEQYF. CDR3 bases: TGCGCCAGCAGCGACCGGGACAGCTTCCCCTACGAGCAGTACTTC.

This clonotype was observed at least ten times. This chain uses TRBV6-2 or TRBV6-3 with TRBJ1-1; D uncertain. This CDR3 is 17 amino acids long. The V and J ends lost 8 bases and 0 bases respectively, with 22 bases between them. Germline V gives CDR1 MNHEY, CDR2 SVGEGT. CDR3 sequence: CASGEGPLYGMNTEAFF. CDR3 coding DNA: TGTGCCAGCGGCGAAGGACCACTCTATGGGATGAACACTGAAGCTTTCTTT.